Below, one T cell receptor (beta chain) is given with its context. The germline CDR1 and CDR2 sequences are SGHRS and YFSETQ. The CDR3 spans 14 residues. The V and J ends lost 0 bases and 8 bases, in that order; junction bases with no gene match: 6. This record belongs to a study of blood T cell repertoires in COVID-19. Here immunoSEQ multiplex PCR was the method, and the copy in TCRdb shows in-frame clones only, minus some. Counted here are 200,000 to 250,000 clones, around four fifths occurring once; the ten biggest clones make up around 4%. The chain is built from TRBV5-1 and TRBJ1-1; 8 bases fit TRBD1. Sequenced input: peripheral blood. The TCR sequence derives from a man in his forties or fifties with acute or convalescent COVID-19. Here the CDR3 reads CASSLDLQGVEAFF. The CDR3 nucleotides are TGCGCCAGCAGCTTGGACCTACAGGGGGTGGAAGCTTTCTTT. The entire variable domain, with the rest obtained from reference TRBV5-1 and TRBJ1-1, is as follows: KAGVTQTPRYLIKTRGQQVTLSCSPISGHRSVSWYQQTPGQGLQFLFEYFSETQRNKGNFPGRFSGRQFSNSRSEMNVSTLELGDSALYLCASSLDLQGVEAFFGQGTRLTVV.